This T cell receptor beta chain was retrieved from a study of CD8+CD57+ T cells in acquired aplastic anemia. The patients chosen for sequencing had shown expansion of CD8+CD57+ cells (detected by flow cytometry). This clonotype was counted ten times or more. This CDR3 spans 13 amino acids. Germline V gives CDR1 SGDLS, CDR2 YYNGEE. V lost 0 bases to trimming and J lost 10 bases, with 8 bases between them. Investigators profiled TCR beta VDJ and CDR3 from genomic DNA template. One entry per CDR3 protein, called by TCRdb with MiXCR from the reads. The table records hundreds of thousands of distinct CDR3 sequences, 45% to 50% of them present only once.

The TCR comes from a human donor with aplastic anemia. This chain uses TRBV9 with TRBJ1-6; D remains unclear. The sequencing input was sorted CD4+, CD8+, or CD8+CD57+ T cells (not recorded which) from PBMCs. The DNA of the CDR3 is TGTGCCAGCAGCGTAGGTTCGAACTCACCCCTCCACTTT. Its translation: CASSVGSNSPLHF.